This T cell receptor (beta chain) derives from a study of cytomegalovirus exposure and HLA in healthy donors. The PCR made use of 60 Vbeta and 13 Jbeta primers. Only in-frame clones appear in the TCRdb table, and some are missing; sequencing was by immunoSEQ multiplex PCR. The profile shows 150,000 to 200,000 clones, about four fifths of them singletons. Study-wide findings and caveats: Most likely, a cluster of highly shared sequence variants arose as a sequencing artifact. Several top significant clusters appeared, in a later analysis, to be linked to common viral pathogens.

Comment on this clone: As yet, its antigen is unknown.

CDR3 length equals 17 residues. Per germline, CDR1 MNHEY and CDR2 SMNVEV (reference sequence). J is TRBJ2-5 and V is TRBV27, with D tentatively TRBD1 (5 bases). The J call may be wrong; the DNA end is better matched by TRBJ2-7. Sequencing used PBMCs. This receptor was obtained from a man younger than 35 in good health and CMV-seronegative. CDR3 in amino acids: CASSLRLRGGRSYEQYF. The CDR3 coding sequence is TGTGCCAGCAGTTTGCGTTTAAGGGGCGGACGCTCCTACGAGCAGTACTTC.